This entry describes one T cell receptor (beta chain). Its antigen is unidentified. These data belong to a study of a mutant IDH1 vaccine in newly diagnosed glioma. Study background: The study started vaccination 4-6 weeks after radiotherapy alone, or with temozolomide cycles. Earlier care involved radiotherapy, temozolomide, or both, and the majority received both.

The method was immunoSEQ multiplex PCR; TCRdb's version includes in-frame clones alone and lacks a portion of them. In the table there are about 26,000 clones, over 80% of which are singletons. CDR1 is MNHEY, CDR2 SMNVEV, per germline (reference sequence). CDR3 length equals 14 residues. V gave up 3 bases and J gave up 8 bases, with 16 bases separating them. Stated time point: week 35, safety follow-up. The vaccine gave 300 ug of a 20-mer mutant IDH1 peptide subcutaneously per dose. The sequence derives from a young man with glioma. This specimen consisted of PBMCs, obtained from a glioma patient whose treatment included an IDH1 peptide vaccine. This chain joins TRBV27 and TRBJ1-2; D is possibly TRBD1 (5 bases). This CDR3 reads CASSFLGEREGYTF. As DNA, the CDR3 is TGTGCCAGCAGTTTTTTGGGGGAGCGAGAGGGCTACACCTTC.